This T cell receptor (beta chain) was captured by sequencing in a study of blood T cells in healthy people across ages (dated by TCRdb to about 2015). Context from the whole study: In model experiments, template switching captured roughly one uniquely barcoded TCR beta cDNA molecule for every two T cells. Donors were grouped into four age groups: young (average about 15 years), middle-aged (over 35), aged (over 55) and long-lived (approximately 82). Using the same blood draw, the study looked at two additional independent replicas of 1 million unique cDNA reads for two donors, one aged 18 to 29 and the other aged 80 or older. Age-related changes in TCR beta repertoire diversity were measured in the study by deep sequencing normalized with unique cDNA molecular identifiers.

The library was obtained by 5' RACE. Sequencing relied on an Illumina HiSeq 2500. The second PCR ran for roughly 7 to 11 cycles and used a J-beta primer mix along with a sample-barcoded 5' primer. A unique molecular identifier was introduced onto each TCR beta cDNA molecule by a template-switch 5' adaptor carrying 12 random nucleotides. At least 2.5 million CDR3-containing paired-end reads were obtained from each sample. The Mint cDNA synthesis kit, primed by a TRBC-specific oligonucleotide, was used to synthesize first-strand cDNA from all RNA. All cDNA was treated with uracil-DNA glycosylase and then went through a first 18-cycle PCR with the universal primers M1SS and BC2_uni_R. The original methods were these. Normalization of each sample was performed by random selection of 1 million high-quality reads, each carrying a distinct molecular identifier. Instead of being binned into consensus sequences, reads that shared molecular identifiers were thrown out. CDR3 identification, clonotype clustering and error correction used MiTCR with a Q25 quality threshold and the strictest error-elimination algorithm. Lower-bound total TCR beta diversity was estimated with a nonparametric unseen species model using Euler transformation. TCRdb took the public reads, trimmed them with fastp at Q25, ran MiXCR for clone calling and kept in-frame beta chains. Rows are combined by CDR3 protein, so each entry shows the most common genes and DNA. The V and J calls come from TCRdb's annotation, not from the publication. Across this sample there are more than 450,000 distinct CDR3 sequences, with around a quarter seen only once. The ten largest clones add up to over 3.5% of the sample.

The donors were under 40 Caucasian individuals from Russia, aged roughly 6 to 100 years, who were systemically healthy. About 10 milliliters of peripheral blood were collected from each donor into EDTA-treated Vacutainer tubes. Ficoll-Paque density-gradient centrifugation was used to isolate PBMCs, with at least 6.5 million per sample. Total RNA, at least 5 micrograms per sample, was extracted from PBMCs with Trizol reagent. Naive CD45RAhigh/CD27high T cell percentages were measured by flow cytometry on a PBMC aliquot from every donor. In this sample, this clonotype turned up many times. Its antigen specificity is not known. No base quality values were provided; no much bigger clone lies one nucleotide off. Study-wide findings and limitations: Compared with the aged group, more naive CD4+ T cells, fewer expanded clones and increased TCR diversity were shown by the long-lived group, suggesting age selection. Since profiling was done on bulk unsorted PBMCs, naive and antigen-experienced compartments could not be conclusively compared. Observed TCR beta diversity per million T cells fell roughly linearly with age, and a significant reduction was already apparent by age around 40. A strong correlation was found between observed TCR beta diversity and the percentage of naive T cells measured by flow cytometry. Because donor CMV infection status was unknown, age-related changes in expanded clonotypes were potentially confounded. Estimates of total diversity based on one million sequenced T cells were regarded as lower bounds and as underestimates.

This same sample was also part of a study on T cells of mothers and their children. The second study also describes: Donors were nine systemically healthy Caucasian individuals: three mothers and their six children. cDNA synthesis used all of the extracted RNA, with 1.5 ug of RNA in each 15 ul reaction. In the second PCR, the M1S primer added sample barcodes and 2-4 random nucleotides. Each mother yielded over 10 million TCR beta CDR3 reads and each child about 3 million reads. TCR recombination output is similarly shaped by thymic selection in related and unrelated pairs, with a minor effect exerted by inherited differences. Normalized repertoire overlap in related mother-child pairs was always slightly higher than in unrelated mother-child pairs, but the difference was never significant. Persistent microchimeric T cell clones were not detected, at a sensitivity of approximately 100 clones per million clonotypes. In the study, deep NGS was used to compare the TCR beta repertoires of mothers and children, and features distinguishing related mother-child pairs from unrelated individuals were sought. On average, the children were approximately 11 +/- 4 years old, while the mothers were about 40 +/- 4 years old. After adapters were ligated using NEBNext reagents, the libraries underwent 100+100 nt paired-end sequencing on an Illumina HiSeq 2000. Mother and child libraries were prepared a month apart and sequenced in separate runs to prevent cross-contamination. Each donor had between about 450,000 and 2,100,000 distinct TCR beta clonotypes identified. Naive TCR beta clonotypes were estimated from low-frequency clonotypes matched to each donor's FACS-determined naive share, without sorting.

The clonotype was recovered from a boy aged 2 to 10 in good health. Sequencing used blood.

In nucleotide form, the sequence is TGCGCCAGCAGCTTGGGACAGCTACAAGAGACCCAGTACTTC. Its coded protein is CASSLGQLQETQYF. The rearranged segments are TRBV5-1 and TRBJ2-5, and possibly TRBD1, on 5 matching bases. The trim is 0 bases for V and 2 bases for J, with a gap of 8 bases between the germline ends. The CDR3 runs 14 residues from the cysteine to the phenylalanine. Only the CDR3 DNA stays, 42 bases, in frame from base 1. CDR1 and CDR2 are drawn from the germline V gene: SGHRS, YFSETQ.